These 25 T cell receptor beta chains share one sample of origin, sequenced in a study of T cells expressing NK-cell markers. No DNA is given; TCRdb re-called the 5' RACE reads and lists each CDR3 protein once. This table holds hundreds of thousands of distinct CDR3 sequences. Specimen: blood T cells: a sorted CD56 or NKG2C T cell subset, CD4+ or CD8+ T cells, or bulk PBMC T cells (not recorded which). The origin of the receptors is a woman aged 18 to 75 in good health.

The chain has TRBV5-1 and TRBJ2-1. The germline gives CDR1 SGHRS, CDR2 YFSETQ. This CDR3 is 11 amino acids long. The CDR3 loop is CASSFFDEQFF. Full variable domain (rest looked up from reference TRBV5-1 and TRBJ2-1): KAGVTQTPRYLIKTRGQQVTLSCSPISGHRSVSWYQQTPGQGLQFLFEYFSETQRNKGNFPGRFSGRQFSNSRSEMNVSTLELGDSALYLCASSFFDEQFFGPGTRLTVL.

The V and J genes are TRBV20-1 and TRBJ2-1; TCRdb lists TRBD2, though no DNA is available to test this call. The length of the CDR3 is 16 residues. Germline V lookup: CDR1 DFQATT, CDR2 SNEGSKA (reference sequence). The CDR3: CSARVGGREGPNEQFF.

The chain carries TRBV14 and TRBJ2-5. The germline V gene encodes CDR1 SGHDN and CDR2 FVKESK. The CDR3 totals 14 residues. The CDR3 loop is CASSSFGGPGTQYF.

This rearrangement joins TRBV29-1 to TRBJ2-5; the TCRdb call, TRBD2, lacks DNA for checking. Germline lookup yields CDR1 SQVTM and CDR2 ANQGSEA. CDR3 size: 16 residues. The CDR3 here is CSVERLAGGLKETQYF.

The chain combines TRBV7-9 with TRBJ2-5. Per germline, CDR1 SEHNR and CDR2 FQNEAQ (reference sequence). The CDR3 runs to 13 residues. The CDR3 here is CASSTHLQETQYF.

The chain has TRBV11-2 and TRBJ2-2; TCRdb's D call, TRBD2, is unchecked because there is no DNA. The CDR3 runs 17 residues. Germline CDR1 is SGHAT and CDR2 is FQNNGV. The CDR3 sequence is CASSLGLAGGGTGELFF.

The chain couples TRBV29-1 to TRBJ1-3; the TCRdb call, TRBD1, lacks DNA for checking. Germline loops: CDR1 SQVTM, CDR2 ANQGSEA. The CDR3 covers 12 residues. CDR3 region: CSVVGQGNTIYF.

The V call is TRBV4-3, the J call TRBJ1-5; TCRdb calls TRBD1, which cannot be checked without DNA. CDR3 length: 14 residues. Germline V gives CDR1 LGHNA, CDR2 YSLEER. CDR3 loop: CASSRDTTDQPQHF.

The chain has TRBV18 and TRBJ1-1; TCRdb selects TRBD1, and the lack of DNA leaves this call unchecked. CDR1 KGHSH and CDR2 LQKENI come from the germline V gene. CDR3 length: 15 amino acids. CDR3 sequence reads: CASSSRTESNTEAFF.

J is TRBJ2-7 and V is TRBV18; TCRdb reports TRBD2, a call that lacks DNA to check it against. The CDR3 runs 16 residues. CDR1 is KGHSH, CDR2 LQKENI, per germline. CDR3 residues: CASSPEARAPPYEQYF.

V is TRBV11-2 and J is TRBJ1-2; the D gene TCRdb calls, TRBD1, cannot be checked with no DNA. Germline lookup yields CDR1 SGHAT and CDR2 FQNNGV. The CDR3 has 14 amino acids. The CDR3 spells CASSSYRGTWGYTF.

The rearrangement uses TRBV2 and TRBJ2-3; TCRdb's D call, TRBD2, is unchecked because there is no DNA. CDR1 and CDR2 (germline): SNHLY, FYNNEI. The CDR3 is 15 residues long. The CDR3 reads CASSVWRESGDTQYF.

V gene TRBV11-2 combines with J gene TRBJ2-2; TCRdb indicates TRBD1, and absent DNA this call remains unverified. The CDR3 has 14 residues. CDR1 SGHAT and CDR2 FQNNGV come from the germline V gene. The chain's CDR3 is CASSKDRFTGELFF.

The chain carries TRBV4-3 and TRBJ2-5; TCRdb calls TRBD1, which cannot be checked without DNA. The CDR3 sequence is 14 residues long. Germline CDR1 is LGHNA and CDR2 is YSLEER. CDR3 sequence reads: CASSQEGGGGTQYF.

The J gene is TRBJ1-2, the V gene TRBV12-3 or TRBV12-4; TCRdb designates TRBD1, a call that cannot be tested without DNA. CDR3 length equals 14 residues. The CDR3 loop is CASRRQGRGYGYTF.

The chain employs TRBV5-1 and TRBJ2-3; TCRdb reports TRBD2, a call that lacks DNA to check it against. Germline CDR1 reads SGHRS; CDR2 reads YFSETQ. CDR3 size: 17 residues. CDR3 sequence: CASSSSGGPPSTDTQYF.

The V and J genes are TRBV7-2 and TRBJ2-3. The CDR3 extends over 15 amino acids. Germline CDR1 and CDR2: SGHTA and FQGNSA. CDR3: CASSLAGRSTDTQYF. Full variable domain (remainder filled in from reference TRBV7-2 and TRBJ2-3): GAGVSQSPSNKVTEKGKDVELRCDPISGHTALYWYRQSLGQGLEFLIYFQGNSAPDKSGLPSDRFSAERTGGSVSTLTIQRTQQEDSAVYLCASSLAGRSTDTQYFGPGTRLTVL.

The CDR3 loop reads CSVERASGFSNEQFF. The V gene is TRBV29-1, the J gene TRBJ2-1; no DNA is available, so the TRBD2 call from TCRdb remains unchecked. The CDR3 covers 15 residues. Germline V gene lookup returns CDR1 SQVTM and CDR2 ANQGSEA.

V usage is TRBV11-3 and J usage is TRBJ2-3; TCRdb returns TRBD2, unconfirmable since there is no DNA. The CDR3 consists of 15 residues. Germline-derived CDR1 and CDR2 are SGHNT and YENEEA. The CDR3 here is CASSRASGSRDTQYF.

The chain uses TRBV2 and TRBJ1-2. Germline values: CDR1 SNHLY, CDR2 FYNNEI. There are 14 residues in the CDR3. Here the CDR3 reads CASSESPVNYGYTF. Supplemented by reference TRBV2 and TRBJ1-2, the full variable domain reads EPEVTQTPSHQVTQMGQEVILRCVPISNHLYFYWYRQILGQKVEFLVSFYNNEISEKSEIFDDQFSVERPDGSNFTLKIRSTKLEDSAMYFCASSESPVNYGYTFGSGTRLTVV.

The chain links TRBV29-1 to TRBJ1-3; TCRdb calls TRBD1, which cannot be checked without DNA. CDR3 size: 12 residues. CDR1 and CDR2 (germline): SQVTM, ANQGSEA. This chain's CDR3 is CSGNTGGNTIYF.

The chain has TRBV3-1 and TRBJ2-7; checking the TCRdb D call of TRBD2 is not possible without DNA. Germline assignment: CDR1 LGHDT and CDR2 YNNKEL (reference sequence). There are 17 residues in the CDR3. The CDR3 region is CASSQVLAGGGSYEQYF.

The J gene is TRBJ1-4, the V gene TRBV29-1. Germline lookup yields CDR1 SQVTM and CDR2 ANQGSEA. The CDR3 runs to 15 residues. This chain's CDR3 is CSVALRGTTNEKLFF.

The rearrangement uses TRBV7-2 and TRBJ2-7; TCRdb designates TRBD1, a call that cannot be tested without DNA. This CDR3 has 14 amino acids. Per the germline V gene, CDR1 is SGHTA and CDR2 is FQGNSA. CDR3 protein: CASSLHRQGSEQYF.

The V gene is TRBV6-1, the J gene TRBJ2-2; TCRdb selects TRBD2, and the lack of DNA leaves this call unchecked. CDR3 length: 14 amino acids. Germline V gives CDR1 MNHNS, CDR2 SASEGT. CDR3 in amino acids: CATSRQGYAGELFF.